A single sample gave rise to the 23 T cell receptor beta chains below, sequenced in a study of identical twins. TCRdb redid the calling of the 5' RACE reads with MiXCR, one entry per CDR3 protein. The sample carries under 400,000 distinct CDR3 sequences, around 9.7% recorded once. Sequenced material: naive T cells sorted from blood. The receptors shown here come from a woman in her forties or fifties in good health.

In this sample, this clonotype turned up a few times. The chain couples TRBV5-1 to TRBJ1-4; no clear D. Trimming shortened V by 3 bases and J by 5 bases, and 8 bases separated the two germline ends. CDR1 is SGHRS, CDR2 YFSETQ, per germline. The length of the CDR3 is 13 residues. In nucleotides, the CDR3 is TGCGCCAGCAGCTCACCGCCGAATGAAAAACTGTTTTTT. Translating gives CASSSPPNEKLFF.

The table lists this clonotype with a few counts. This rearrangement joins TRBV6-6 to TRBJ2-2; no definite D call. V was clipped by 5 bases and J by 2 bases, with 15 bases between them. The CDR3 contains 16 residues. CDR1 is MNHNY, CDR2 SVGAGI, per germline (reference sequence). The CDR3 protein is CASSPSRRTNTGELFF. CDR3 nucleotides: TGTGCCAGCAGTCCTTCCCGGCGGACCAACACCGGGGAGCTGTTTTTT.

This chain links TRBV20-1 with TRBJ2-1; 11 bases agree with TRBD2. This CDR3 has 13 amino acids. With 6 bases clipped from V and 15 bases from J, the junction kept 13 bases outside the gene matches. Germline V lookup: CDR1 DFQATT, CDR2 SNEGSKA (reference sequence). The chain's CDR3 is CSAMGLAAERRFF. The CDR3 coding sequence is TGCAGTGCAATGGGACTAGCGGCCGAGCGGCGGTTCTTC.

In its sample, this clonotype was seen many times. The V and J genes are TRBV3-1 and TRBJ1-2; 8 nucleotides agree with TRBD1. From germline, CDR1 is LGHDT and CDR2 YNNKEL (reference sequence). The CDR3 is made up of 16 amino acids. The V and J ends lost 2 bases and 8 bases, in that order; junction bases with no gene match: 13. Here the CDR3 DNA reads TGTGCCAGCAGCCAACAGGGGGCTGCTGGGTCCGTGGGCTACACCTTC. It codes for CASSQQGAAGSVGYTF.

This clonotype was recorded a few times. V and J are TRBV7-8 and TRBJ2-7, with 15 bases identical to TRBD2. The CDR3 runs 17 residues. The germline gives CDR1 SGHVS, CDR2 FQNEAQ. Trimming took 0 bases from V and 0 from J; bases not matched to a gene: 0. This chain's CDR3 is CASSLAGLAGGSYEQYV. As DNA, the CDR3 is TGTGCCAGCAGCTTAGCGGGACTAGCGGGAGGCTCCTACGAGCAGTACGTC.

As for this clonotype: Since no conserved phenylalanine or tryptophan closes the CDR3, a read error is the likely cause. Because the CDR3's place on the DNA is in doubt, the DNA is left out and the CDR3 is given as listed by TCRdb. This chain links TRBV29-1 with TRBJ1-1; TRBD1 is taken as the D call from the table, unchecked against the DNA. From its first to its last residue, the CDR3 has 10 amino acids. The V gene's germline CDR1 is SQVTM and CDR2 ANQGSEA. Here the CDR3 reads CSGGGGTALL.

This clonotype was seen more than once but under ten times. The chain is built from TRBV20-1 and TRBJ2-2; TRBD2 agrees at 8 bases. Per the germline V gene, CDR1 is DFQATT and CDR2 is SNEGSKA (reference sequence). The CDR3 consists of 13 residues. CDR3 nucleotides: TGCATCGTAGCGGGACCGGTTGCCGGGGAGCTGTTTTTT. Translation: CIVAGPVAGELFF.

This clonotype occurred a few times. The CDR3 coding sequence is TGTGCCAGCAGCCACAGAGAACTGGAGACCCAGTACTTC. It encodes CASSHRELETQYF. The genes are TRBV25-1 and TRBJ2-5; no firm D call. This CDR3 comprises 13 residues. The germline gives CDR1 MGHDK, CDR2 SYGVNS. The germline V and J ends were trimmed by 6 bases and 5 bases, with 13 bases remaining between them.

In its sample, this clonotype was seen a few times. The rearrangement joins TRBV29-1 to TRBJ1-6, with 9 nucleotides matching TRBD1. The CDR3 runs 13 residues. Germline CDR1 and CDR2: SQVTM and ANQGSEA. V shed 7 bases, J shed 8 bases, and the junction held 6 bases outside the gene matches. The CDR3 DNA sequence: TGCAGCGCTGGGACAGGGAGGGATTCACCCCTCCACTTT. This codes for CSAGTGRDSPLHF.

As concerns this clonotype: The germline gene is not matched at one end of the junction; a read error may be the cause. The V call is TRBV7-6, the J call TRBJ1-4; D uncertain. The CDR3 contains 16 residues. Germline CDR1 is SGHVS and CDR2 is FNYEAQ. CDR3 sequence: CACSLGTKTANEKLFF. The CDR3 DNA follows: TGTGCCTGCAGCTTAGGTACAAAGACGGCTAATGAAAAACTGTTTTTT.

This clonotype was counted ten times or more. The chain has TRBV7-8 and TRBJ2-3; TRBD1 might be the D (7 bases). The CDR3 covers 16 residues. Per germline, CDR1 SGHVS and CDR2 FQNEAQ. Trimming shortened V by 1 base and J by 2 bases, and 13 bases separated the two germline ends. The CDR3 region is CASSLGAGQYTDTQYF. The CDR3 nucleotides read TGTGCCAGCAGCTTAGGGGCGGGACAGTACACAGATACGCAGTATTTT.

This clonotype has just a few counts. The V call is TRBV6-6, the J call TRBJ2-7, with D unclear. CDR3 size: 18 residues. V lost 2 bases to trimming and J lost 5 bases, with 25 bases between them. Per germline, CDR1 MNHNY and CDR2 SVGAGI (reference sequence). CDR3 sequence (DNA): TGTGCCAGCAGTTACCGCCTGGCTGGGGAAGGAAGCTACGACGAGCAGTACTTC. It translates to CASSYRLAGEGSYDEQYF.

This clonotype appeared many times. V is TRBV29-1 and J is TRBJ1-2, with 9 bases aligning to TRBD1. This CDR3 comprises 14 residues. Trimming cost V 1 base and J 8 bases; bases outside gene matches: 8. The germline CDR1 and CDR2 sequences are SQVTM and ANQGSEA. CDR3 nucleotide sequence: TGCAGCGTTGAAGTCCCGACAGGGGGTGGCGGCTACACCTTC. Amino acid sequence: CSVEVPTGGGGYTF.

This clonotype occurred many times. The gene calls are TRBV4-2 and TRBJ2-1; TRBD1 matches 9 bases. The germline V gene has CDR1 LGHNA and CDR2 YNFKEQ. This CDR3 spans 17 amino acids. The V gene end was trimmed by 1 base and the J gene end by 8 bases; junction bases not matched to a gene: 12. CDR3 in amino acids: CASSQGLPGQGIYEQFF. CDR3 coding DNA: TGTGCCAGCAGCCAAGGACTTCCGGGACAGGGAATCTATGAGCAGTTCTTC.

The table lists this clonotype with many counts. The rearrangement links TRBV3-1 to TRBJ1-5; possible D gene TRBD1, 5 bases. Trimming cost V 4 bases and J 6 bases, with 16 bases left between them. CDR1 LGHDT and CDR2 YNNKEL come from the germline V gene (reference sequence). The CDR3 sequence is 15 residues long. Here the CDR3 DNA reads TGTGCCAGCAGCCCCCGCGGGGGTGCCGCTCAGCCCCAGCATTTT. This sequence encodes CASSPRGGAAQPQHF.

This clonotype was picked up many times. This chain uses TRBV20-1 with TRBJ1-5, with a tentative D call TRBD1 (6 bases). The V and J ends lost 5 bases and 2 bases respectively, with 16 bases between them. Germline lookup yields CDR1 DFQATT and CDR2 SNEGSKA (reference sequence). There are 15 residues in the CDR3. This CDR3 is CSAPKGGVGNQPQHF. The CDR3 DNA follows: TGCAGTGCTCCGAAAGGGGGAGTGGGCAATCAGCCCCAGCATTTT.

V and J are TRBV5-8 and TRBJ1-5; D is ambiguous. The germline V gene encodes CDR1 SGHTS and CDR2 YDEGEE. V lost 1 base to trimming and J lost 1 base, with 6 bases between them. The length of the CDR3 is 14 residues. CDR3 protein: CASSLWLSNQPQHF. As DNA, the CDR3 is TGTGCCAGCAGCTTGTGGCTGAGCAATCAGCCCCAGCATTTT.

This clonotype was detected many times. The chain is built from TRBV29-1 and TRBJ1-3, with D hard to call. The germline CDR1 and CDR2 sequences are SQVTM and ANQGSEA. The length of the CDR3 is 11 residues. Trimming stripped 3 bases from V and 4 bases from J, with 4 bases between. The chain's CDR3 is CSVDGGNTIYF. CDR3 coding DNA: TGCAGCGTTGACGGCGGAAACACCATATATTTT.

The gene calls are TRBV15 and TRBJ2-5, with D possibly being TRBD2 (6 bases). The V gene lost 0 bases and the J gene lost 6 bases, with 11 bases spanning the gap. The CDR3 has 14 residues. Per germline, CDR1 LNHNV and CDR2 YYDKDF (reference sequence). The CDR3 region is CATSRDPGVKTQYF. DNA of the CDR3: TGTGCCACCAGCAGAGACCCGGGAGTCAAGACCCAGTACTTC.

This clonotype was recorded many times. The V and J genes are TRBV7-9 and TRBJ2-5; D remains unclear. Trimming removed 1 base from V and 7 bases from J, with 13 bases in between. CDR3 size: 14 residues. Germline V lookup: CDR1 SEHNR, CDR2 FQNEAQ (reference sequence). The CDR3 region is CASSLGSARWTQYF. CDR3 DNA: TGTGCCAGCAGCTTAGGCAGTGCCAGGTGGACCCAGTACTTC.

CDR3 nucleotides: TGTGCCAGCAGCCCCGGGGCTGCCGGGACACAAGAGACCCAGTACTTC. Amino acids: CASSPGAAGTQETQYF. The rearrangement uses TRBV27 and TRBJ2-5, with a possible D match to TRBD1 (6 bases). Germline loops: CDR1 MNHEY, CDR2 SMNVEV (reference sequence). This CDR3 contains 16 residues. V was trimmed by 6 bases and J by 2 bases, leaving 19 bases between them.

This clonotype was counted a few times. The chain carries TRBV15 and TRBJ1-1; maybe TRBD1 (6 bases). Germline V gene data show CDR1 as LNHNV and CDR2 as YYDKDF (reference sequence). Trimming took 10 bases from V and 2 from J, leaving 8 bases between them. CDR3 length equals 11 residues. The CDR3 protein is CAIRGNTEAFF. The CDR3 nucleotides are TGTGCCATCAGGGGCAACACTGAAGCTTTCTTT.

This clonotype showed up many times. The chain is built from TRBV6-5 and TRBJ2-3, with 10 bases that match TRBD2. The ends lost 2 bases at V and 3 bases at J; junction bases unmatched: 2. This CDR3 has 15 amino acids. CDR1 and CDR2 (germline): MNHEY, SVGAGI. Here the CDR3 reads CASSYELAGTDTQYF. The CDR3 DNA reads TGTGCCAGCAGTTACGAACTAGCGGGAACAGATACGCAGTATTTT.